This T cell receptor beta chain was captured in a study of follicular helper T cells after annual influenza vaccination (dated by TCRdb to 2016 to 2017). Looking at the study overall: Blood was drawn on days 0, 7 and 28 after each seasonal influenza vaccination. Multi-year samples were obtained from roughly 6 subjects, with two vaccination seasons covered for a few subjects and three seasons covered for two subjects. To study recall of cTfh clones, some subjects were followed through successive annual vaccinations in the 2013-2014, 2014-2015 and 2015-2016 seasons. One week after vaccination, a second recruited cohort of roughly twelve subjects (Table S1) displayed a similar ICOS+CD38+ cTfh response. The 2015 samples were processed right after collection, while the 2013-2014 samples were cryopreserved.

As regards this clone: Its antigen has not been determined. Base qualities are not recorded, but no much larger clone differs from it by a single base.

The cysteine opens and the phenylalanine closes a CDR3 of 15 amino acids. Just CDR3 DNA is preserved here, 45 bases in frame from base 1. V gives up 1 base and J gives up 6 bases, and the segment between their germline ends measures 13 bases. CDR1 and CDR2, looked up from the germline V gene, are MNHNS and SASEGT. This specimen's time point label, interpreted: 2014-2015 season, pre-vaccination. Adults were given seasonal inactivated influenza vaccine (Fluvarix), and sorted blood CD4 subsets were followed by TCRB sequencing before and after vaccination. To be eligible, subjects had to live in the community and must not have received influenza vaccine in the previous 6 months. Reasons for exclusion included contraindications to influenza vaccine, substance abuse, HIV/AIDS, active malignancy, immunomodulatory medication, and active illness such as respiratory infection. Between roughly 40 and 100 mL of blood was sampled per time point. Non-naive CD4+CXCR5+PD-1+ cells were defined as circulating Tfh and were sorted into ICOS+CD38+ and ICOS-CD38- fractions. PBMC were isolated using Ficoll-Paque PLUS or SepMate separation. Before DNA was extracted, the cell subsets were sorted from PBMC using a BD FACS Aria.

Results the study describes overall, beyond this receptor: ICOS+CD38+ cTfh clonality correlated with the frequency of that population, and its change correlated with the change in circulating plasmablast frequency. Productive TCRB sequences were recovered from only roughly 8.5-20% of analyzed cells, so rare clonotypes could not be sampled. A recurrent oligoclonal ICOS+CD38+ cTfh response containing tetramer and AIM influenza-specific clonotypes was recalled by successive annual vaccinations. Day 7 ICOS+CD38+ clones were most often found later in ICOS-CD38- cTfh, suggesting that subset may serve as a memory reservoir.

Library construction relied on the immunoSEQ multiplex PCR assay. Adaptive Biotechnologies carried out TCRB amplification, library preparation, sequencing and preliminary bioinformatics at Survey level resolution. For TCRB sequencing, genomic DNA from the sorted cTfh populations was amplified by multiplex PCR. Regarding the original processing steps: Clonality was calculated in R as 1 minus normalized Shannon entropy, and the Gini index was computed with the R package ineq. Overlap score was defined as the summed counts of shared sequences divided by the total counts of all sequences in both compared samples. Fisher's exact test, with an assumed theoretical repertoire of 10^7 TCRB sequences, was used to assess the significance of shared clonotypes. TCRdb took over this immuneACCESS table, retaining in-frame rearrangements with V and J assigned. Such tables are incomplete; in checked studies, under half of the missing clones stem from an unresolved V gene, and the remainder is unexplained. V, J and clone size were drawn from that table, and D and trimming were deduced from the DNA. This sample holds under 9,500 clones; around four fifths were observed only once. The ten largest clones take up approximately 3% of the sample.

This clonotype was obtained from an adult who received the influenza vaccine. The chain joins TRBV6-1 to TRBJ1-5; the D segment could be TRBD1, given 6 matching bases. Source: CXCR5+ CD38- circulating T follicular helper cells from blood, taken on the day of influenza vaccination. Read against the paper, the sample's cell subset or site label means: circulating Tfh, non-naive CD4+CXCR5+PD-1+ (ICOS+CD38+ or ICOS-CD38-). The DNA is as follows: TGTGCCAGCAGTGAAGTCGTGGGGGCCTCTCAGCCCCAGCATTTT. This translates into CASSEVVGASQPQHF.